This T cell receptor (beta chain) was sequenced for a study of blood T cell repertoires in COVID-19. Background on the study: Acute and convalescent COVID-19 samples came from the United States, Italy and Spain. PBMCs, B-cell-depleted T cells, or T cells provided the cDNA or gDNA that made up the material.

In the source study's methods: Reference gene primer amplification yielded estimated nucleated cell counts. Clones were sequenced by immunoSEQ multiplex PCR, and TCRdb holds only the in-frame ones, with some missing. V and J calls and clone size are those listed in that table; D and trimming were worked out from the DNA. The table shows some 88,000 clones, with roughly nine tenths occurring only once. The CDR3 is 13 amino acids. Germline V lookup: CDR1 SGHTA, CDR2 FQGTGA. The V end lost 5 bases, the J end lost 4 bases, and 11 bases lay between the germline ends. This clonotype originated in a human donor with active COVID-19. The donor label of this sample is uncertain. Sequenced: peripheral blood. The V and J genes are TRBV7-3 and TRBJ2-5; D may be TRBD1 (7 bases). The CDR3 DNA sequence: TGTGCCAGCAGCCGACAGGGAGGAGAGACCCAGTACTTC. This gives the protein CASSRQGGETQYF.